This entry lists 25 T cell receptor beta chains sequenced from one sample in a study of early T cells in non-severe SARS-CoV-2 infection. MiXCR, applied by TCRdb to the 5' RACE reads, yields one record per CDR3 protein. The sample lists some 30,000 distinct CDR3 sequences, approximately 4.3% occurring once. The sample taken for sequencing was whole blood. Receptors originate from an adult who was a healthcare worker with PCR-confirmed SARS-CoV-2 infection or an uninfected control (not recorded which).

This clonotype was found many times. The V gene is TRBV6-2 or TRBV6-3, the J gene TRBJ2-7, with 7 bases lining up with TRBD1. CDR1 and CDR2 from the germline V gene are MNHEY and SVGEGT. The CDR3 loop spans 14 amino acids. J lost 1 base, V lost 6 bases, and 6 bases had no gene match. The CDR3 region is CASSIDRVSYEQYF. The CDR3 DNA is TGTGCCAGCAGCATCGACAGGGTTTCCTACGAGCAGTACTTC.

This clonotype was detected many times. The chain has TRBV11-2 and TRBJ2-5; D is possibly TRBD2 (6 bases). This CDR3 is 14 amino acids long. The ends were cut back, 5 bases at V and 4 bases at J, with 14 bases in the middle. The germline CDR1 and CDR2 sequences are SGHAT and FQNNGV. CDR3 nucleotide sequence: TGTGCCAGCAGCCTCGGACGGGGAGGAGAGACCCAGTACTTC. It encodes CASSLGRGGETQYF.

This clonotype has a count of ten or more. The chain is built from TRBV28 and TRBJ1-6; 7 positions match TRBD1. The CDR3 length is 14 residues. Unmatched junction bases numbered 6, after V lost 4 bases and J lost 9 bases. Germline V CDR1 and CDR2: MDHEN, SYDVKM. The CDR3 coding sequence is TGTGCCAGCAGTTACAGGGGATCTGGTTCACCCCTCCACTTT. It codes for CASSYRGSGSPLHF.

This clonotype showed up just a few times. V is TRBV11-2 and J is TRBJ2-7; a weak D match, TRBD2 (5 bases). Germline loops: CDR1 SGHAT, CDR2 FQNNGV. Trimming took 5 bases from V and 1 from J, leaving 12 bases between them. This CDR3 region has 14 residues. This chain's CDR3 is CASSPEGLSYEQYF. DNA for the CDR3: TGTGCCAGCAGCCCCGAGGGTCTTTCCTACGAGCAGTACTTC.

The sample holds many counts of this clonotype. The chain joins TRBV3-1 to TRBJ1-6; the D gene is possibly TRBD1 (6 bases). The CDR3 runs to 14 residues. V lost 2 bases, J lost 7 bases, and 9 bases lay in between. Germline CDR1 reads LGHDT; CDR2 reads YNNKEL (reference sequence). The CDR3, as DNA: TGTGCCAGCAGCCAACCCGGGGGCAATTCACCCCTCCACTTT. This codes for CASSQPGGNSPLHF.

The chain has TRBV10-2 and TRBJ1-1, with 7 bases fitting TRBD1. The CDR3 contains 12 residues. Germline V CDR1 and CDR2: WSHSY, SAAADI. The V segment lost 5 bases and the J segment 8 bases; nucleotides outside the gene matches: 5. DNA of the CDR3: TGCGCCAGCAGTCCTGAGGGGGCGGAAGCTTTCTTT. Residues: CASSPEGAEAFF.

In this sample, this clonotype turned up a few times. For the CDR3, the DNA is TGTGCCAGCAGCCCAGGGACTAGCGGGAGCGCCCGCACAGATACGCAGTATTTT. Residues: CASSPGTSGSARTDTQYF. The rearrangement links TRBV6-2 or TRBV6-3 to TRBJ2-3; TRBD2 agrees at 14 bases. Germline CDR1 and CDR2: MNHEY and SVGEGT. Trimming cost V 6 bases and J 1 base; bases outside gene matches: 9. This CDR3 spans 18 amino acids.

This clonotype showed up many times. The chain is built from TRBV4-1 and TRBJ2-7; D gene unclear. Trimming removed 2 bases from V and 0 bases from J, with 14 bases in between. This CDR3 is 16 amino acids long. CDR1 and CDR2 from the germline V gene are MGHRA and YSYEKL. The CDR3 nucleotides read TGCGCCAGCAGCCAACTACCGGGCCCTAGCTCCTACGAGCAGTACTTC. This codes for CASSQLPGPSSYEQYF.

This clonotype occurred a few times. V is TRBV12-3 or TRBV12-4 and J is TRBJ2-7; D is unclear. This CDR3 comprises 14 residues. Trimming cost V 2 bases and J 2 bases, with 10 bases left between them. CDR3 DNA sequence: TGTGCCAGCAGTTTAACCGAATCCCCCTACGAGCAGTACTTC. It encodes CASSLTESPYEQYF.

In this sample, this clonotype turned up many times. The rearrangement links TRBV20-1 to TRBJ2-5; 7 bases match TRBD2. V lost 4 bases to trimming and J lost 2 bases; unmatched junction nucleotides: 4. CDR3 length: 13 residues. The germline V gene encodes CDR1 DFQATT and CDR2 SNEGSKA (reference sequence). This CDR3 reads CSAKLGGQETQYF. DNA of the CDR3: TGCAGTGCTAAGTTGGGGGGGCAAGAGACCCAGTACTTC.

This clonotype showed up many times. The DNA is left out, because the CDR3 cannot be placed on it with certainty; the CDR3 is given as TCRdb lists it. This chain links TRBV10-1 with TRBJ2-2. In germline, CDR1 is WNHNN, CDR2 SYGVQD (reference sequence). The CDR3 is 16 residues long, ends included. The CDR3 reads CASRSRHFLAPGSCFF.

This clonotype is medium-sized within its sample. The CDR3 region has the DNA TGTGCCAGCAGTTTACGGGGTTCCGGGGAGCTGTTTTTT. It translates to CASSLRGSGELFF. The chain has TRBV12-3 or TRBV12-4 and TRBJ2-2; a possible D gene is TRBD2 (5 bases). V was trimmed by 2 bases and J by 6 bases, leaving 7 bases between them. The CDR3 contains 13 residues.

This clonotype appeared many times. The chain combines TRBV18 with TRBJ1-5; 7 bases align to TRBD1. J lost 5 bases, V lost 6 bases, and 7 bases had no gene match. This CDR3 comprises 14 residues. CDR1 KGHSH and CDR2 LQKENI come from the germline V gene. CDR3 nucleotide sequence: TGTGCCAGCTCGCGACAGGGATCGGATCAGCCCCAGCATTTT. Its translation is CASSRQGSDQPQHF.

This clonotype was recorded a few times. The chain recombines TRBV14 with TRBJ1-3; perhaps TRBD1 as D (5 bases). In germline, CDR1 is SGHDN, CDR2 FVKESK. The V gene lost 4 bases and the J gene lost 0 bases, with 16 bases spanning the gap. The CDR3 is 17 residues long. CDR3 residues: CASSPLSGLSSGNTIYF. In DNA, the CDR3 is TGTGCCAGCAGCCCCCTCTCGGGACTGAGCTCTGGAAACACCATATATTTT.

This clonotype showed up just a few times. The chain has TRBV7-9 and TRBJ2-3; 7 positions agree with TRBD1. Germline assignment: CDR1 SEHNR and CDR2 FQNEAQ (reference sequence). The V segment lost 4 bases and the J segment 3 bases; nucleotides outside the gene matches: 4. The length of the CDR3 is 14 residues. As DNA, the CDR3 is TGTGCCAGCAGCTCGATGACAGGGACAGATACGCAGTATTTT. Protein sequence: CASSSMTGTDTQYF.

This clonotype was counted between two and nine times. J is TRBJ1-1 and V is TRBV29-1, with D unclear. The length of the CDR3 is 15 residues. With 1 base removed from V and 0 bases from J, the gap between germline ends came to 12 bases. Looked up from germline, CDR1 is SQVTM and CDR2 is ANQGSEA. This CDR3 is CSVEGARGMNTEAFF. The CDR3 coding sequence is TGCAGCGTTGAAGGAGCGCGAGGGATGAACACTGAAGCTTTCTTT.

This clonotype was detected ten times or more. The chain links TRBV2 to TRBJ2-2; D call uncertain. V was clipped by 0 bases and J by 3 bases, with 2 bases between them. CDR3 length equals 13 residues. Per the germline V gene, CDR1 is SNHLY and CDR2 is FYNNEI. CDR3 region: CASSEAHTGELFF. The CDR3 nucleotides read TGTGCCAGCAGTGAAGCGCACACCGGGGAGCTGTTTTTT.

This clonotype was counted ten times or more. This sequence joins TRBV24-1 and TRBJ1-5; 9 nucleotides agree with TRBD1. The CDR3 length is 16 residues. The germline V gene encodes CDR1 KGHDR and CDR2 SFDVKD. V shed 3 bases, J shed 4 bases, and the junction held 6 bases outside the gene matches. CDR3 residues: CATSDAGTGTNQPQHF. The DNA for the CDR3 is TGTGCCACCAGTGATGCCGGGACAGGGACGAATCAGCCCCAGCATTTT.

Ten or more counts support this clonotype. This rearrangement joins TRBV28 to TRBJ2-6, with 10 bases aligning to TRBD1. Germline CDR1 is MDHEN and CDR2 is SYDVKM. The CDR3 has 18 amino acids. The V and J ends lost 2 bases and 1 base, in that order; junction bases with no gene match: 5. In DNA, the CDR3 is TGTGCCAGCAGTTTAGCGGGACAGGGGAAGTCTGGGGCCAACGTCCTGACTTTC. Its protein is CASSLAGQGKSGANVLTF.

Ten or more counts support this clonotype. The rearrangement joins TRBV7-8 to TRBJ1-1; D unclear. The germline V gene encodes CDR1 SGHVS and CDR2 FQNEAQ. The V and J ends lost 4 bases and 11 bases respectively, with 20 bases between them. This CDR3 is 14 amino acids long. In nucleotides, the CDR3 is TGTGCCAGCAGCTCCTCTTCCCCTCAACCGGTTGCTTTCTTT. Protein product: CASSSSSPQPVAFF.

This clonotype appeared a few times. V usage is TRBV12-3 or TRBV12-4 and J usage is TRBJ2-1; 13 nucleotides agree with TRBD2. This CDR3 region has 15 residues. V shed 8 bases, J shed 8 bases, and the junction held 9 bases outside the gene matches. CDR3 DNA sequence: TGTGCCAGCTCGACCGGGACTAGCGGGAACTATGAGCAGTTCTTC. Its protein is CASSTGTSGNYEQFF.

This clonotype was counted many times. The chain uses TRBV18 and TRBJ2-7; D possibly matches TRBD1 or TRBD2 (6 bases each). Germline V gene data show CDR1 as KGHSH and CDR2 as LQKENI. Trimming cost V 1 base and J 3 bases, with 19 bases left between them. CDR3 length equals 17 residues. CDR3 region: CASSPRGATEGGYEQYF. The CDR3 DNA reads TGTGCCAGCTCACCACGAGGGGCGACCGAGGGGGGCTACGAGCAGTACTTC.

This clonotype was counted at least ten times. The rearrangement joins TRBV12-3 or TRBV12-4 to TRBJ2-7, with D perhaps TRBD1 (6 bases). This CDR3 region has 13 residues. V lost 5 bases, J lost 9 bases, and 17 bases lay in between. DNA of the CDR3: TGTGCCAGCAGTCTCTCAGGGGAAGGCGTGCAGTACTTC. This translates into CASSLSGEGVQYF.

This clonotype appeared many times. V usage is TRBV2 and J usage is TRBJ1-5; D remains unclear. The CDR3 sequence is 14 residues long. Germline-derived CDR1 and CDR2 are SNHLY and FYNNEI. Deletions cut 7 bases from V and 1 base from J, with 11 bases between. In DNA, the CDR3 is TGTGCCAGCACGAAGGGATCGAGCAATCAGCCCCAGCATTTT. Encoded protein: CASTKGSSNQPQHF.

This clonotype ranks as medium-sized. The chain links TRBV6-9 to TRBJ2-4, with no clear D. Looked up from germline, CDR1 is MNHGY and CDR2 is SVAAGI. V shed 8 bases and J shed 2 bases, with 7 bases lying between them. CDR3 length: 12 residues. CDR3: CASGSPKNIQYF. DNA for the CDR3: TGTGCCAGCGGATCGCCCAAAAACATTCAGTACTTC.